The next 23 T cell receptor beta chains were all read from a single sample in a study of PD-L1 blockade in urothelial cancer. The assay was immunoSEQ multiplex PCR, and TCRdb's table has in-frame clones only and misses some. Among 45,000 to 50,000 clones listed, 70% to 90% were seen once. The material sequenced was PBMCs, taken around atezolizumab (anti-PD-L1) treatment. The origin of the receptors is an elderly man with urothelial cancer.

This clone was detected once. This rearrangement joins TRBV6-5 to TRBJ2-2; D ambiguous. This CDR3 spans 11 amino acids. Germline V lookup: CDR1 MNHEY, CDR2 SVGAGI. V dropped 5 bases and J dropped 4 bases, with 2 bases sitting between them. The CDR3, as DNA: TGTGCCAGCAGTCGCACCGGGGAGCTGTTTTTT. Its protein product is CASSRTGELFF.

The chain has TRBV10-2 and TRBJ2-1; 11 bases are shared with TRBD2. This CDR3 has 13 amino acids. V lost 9 bases to trimming and J lost 10 bases; unmatched junction nucleotides: 8. Per the germline V gene, CDR1 is WSHSY and CDR2 is SAAADI. CDR3 in DNA: TGCGCCAGTGATAGCGGGAGGGGTCAGGAGCAGTTCTTC. Translation gives CASDSGRGQEQFF.

About this clone: At one boundary the junction diverges from the germline segment, which might be a read error. The chain is built from TRBV11-2 and TRBJ2-7; possibly TRBD1 for D (6 bases). The length of the CDR3 is 15 residues. CDR1 SGHAT and CDR2 FQNNGV come from the germline V gene. Here the CDR3 DNA reads TGTACCAGCAGCTTAGACTTGACAGGATTCTACGAGCAGTACTTC. It codes for CTSSLDLTGFYEQYF. Supplemented by reference TRBV11-2 and TRBJ2-7, the full variable domain reads EAGVAQSPRYKIIEKRQSVAFWCNPISGHATLYWYQQILGQGPKLLIQFQNNGVVDDSQLPKDRFSAERLKGVDSTLKIQPAKLEDSAVYLCTSSLDLTGFYEQYFGPGTRLTVT.

This rearrangement joins TRBV6-1 to TRBJ2-2; possible D gene TRBD1, 6 bases. Germline V gene sequence: CDR1 MNHNS, CDR2 SASEGT. V was shortened by 4 bases and J by 6 bases, with 12 bases between the two germline ends. The CDR3 loop spans 14 amino acids. CDR3 sequence: CASSVIQGSGELFF. The CDR3 nucleotides read TGTGCCAGCAGTGTGATACAGGGTTCCGGGGAGCTGTTTTTT.

This chain joins TRBV5-4 and TRBJ2-7; 12 bases fit TRBD2. This CDR3 has 15 residues. The germline V gene encodes CDR1 SGHNT and CDR2 YYREEE (reference sequence). The junction had 4 bases not matched to a gene; V was cut back by 0 bases and J by 6 bases. CDR3 sequence reads: CASSLGVLAGGEQYF. In nucleotides, the CDR3 is TGTGCCAGCAGCTTGGGAGTACTAGCGGGAGGCGAGCAGTACTTC.

The chain is built from TRBV5-4 and TRBJ2-7; D is perhaps TRBD2 (5 bases). V was trimmed by 0 bases and J by 2 bases, leaving 12 bases between them. Germline V lookup: CDR1 SGHNT, CDR2 YYREEE (reference sequence). The CDR3 contains 15 residues. This CDR3 reads CASSLGSGSTYEQYF. The CDR3 region has the DNA TGTGCCAGCAGCTTGGGCAGCGGATCTACCTACGAGCAGTACTTC.

V gene TRBV7-2 combines with J gene TRBJ2-7; no firm D call. With 3 bases removed from V and 3 bases from J, the gap between germline ends came to 9 bases. Germline V gene data show CDR1 as SGHTA and CDR2 as FQGNSA. The CDR3 consists of 13 residues. The CDR3 is CASSFSTFYEQYF. The CDR3 nucleotides read TGTGCCAGCAGCTTCTCTACTTTCTACGAGCAGTACTTC.

This chain joins TRBV27 and TRBJ1-1; tentative D call: TRBD1 (5 bases). CDR3 length: 13 residues. The germline V and J ends were trimmed by 1 base and 5 bases, with 8 bases remaining between them. In germline, CDR1 is MNHEY, CDR2 SMNVEV (reference sequence). As DNA, the CDR3 is TGTGCCAGCAGTTTATTCGGGGGGACTGAAGCTTTCTTT. Residues: CASSLFGGTEAFF.

V gene TRBV10-2 combines with J gene TRBJ2-1; 14 bases fit TRBD2. The CDR3 spans 18 residues. CDR1 WSHSY and CDR2 SAAADI come from the germline V gene. Unmatched junction bases numbered 7, after V lost 6 bases and J lost 0 bases. DNA of the CDR3: TGCGCCAGCAGGAGGACTAGCGGGAGGACTAGCTCCTACAATGAGCAGTTCTTC. Its protein product is CASRRTSGRTSSYNEQFF.

The rearrangement links TRBV5-1 to TRBJ2-7, with TRBD2 matching 9 bases. Per germline, CDR1 SGHRS and CDR2 YFSETQ. This CDR3 spans 14 amino acids. V shed 0 bases and J 6 bases; nucleotides not matched to a gene: 4. This CDR3 is CASSLVASGIEQYF. CDR3 sequence (DNA): TGCGCCAGCAGCTTGGTAGCTAGCGGGATCGAGCAGTACTTC.

The chain carries TRBV7-2 and TRBJ2-7; the D gene is possibly TRBD2 (5 bases). Between the trimmed V and J ends, which lost 6 bases and 2 bases, there was a span of 11 bases. Germline CDR1 reads SGHTA; CDR2 reads FQGNSA. The CDR3 is 13 amino acids. The CDR3 loop reads CASSSRETYEQYF. The CDR3 nucleotides are TGTGCCAGCAGTTCGAGGGAGACCTACGAGCAGTACTTC.

The chain combines TRBV27 with TRBJ2-3; D is perhaps TRBD1 (6 bases). Trimming pared 2 bases from V and 2 bases from J, leaving 14 bases between. Germline loops: CDR1 MNHEY, CDR2 SMNVEV (reference sequence). This CDR3 spans 16 amino acids. The CDR3 DNA reads TGTGCCAGCAGTTTAGAGGGGGACCTCTACACAGATACGCAGTATTTT. Translation gives CASSLEGDLYTDTQYF.

This chain links TRBV7-2 with TRBJ1-2; D is unclear. From germline, CDR1 is SGHTA and CDR2 FQGNSA. CDR3 length: 15 residues. V gave up 0 bases and J gave up 7 bases, with 15 bases separating them. The CDR3 here is CASSLALAGTSGYTF. CDR3 nucleotides: TGTGCCAGCAGCTTAGCGCTAGCTGGTACTTCTGGCTACACCTTC. Based on the CDR3 plus reference TRBV7-2 and TRBJ1-2, the full variable domain is GAGVSQSPSNKVTEKGKDVELRCDPISGHTALYWYRQSLGQGLEFLIYFQGNSAPDKSGLPSDRFSAERTGGSVSTLTIQRTQQEDSAVYLCASSLALAGTSGYTFGSGTRLTVV.

This clone was seen once. The V and J genes are TRBV5-6 and TRBJ1-1; D not resolved. CDR1 is SGHDT, CDR2 YYEEEE, per germline. Trimming pared 0 bases from V and 0 bases from J, leaving 9 bases between. This CDR3 is built from 15 residues. The CDR3 coding sequence is TGTGCCAGCAGCTTGGTCGGAGGAGTGAACACTGAAGCTTTCTTT. This gives the protein CASSLVGGVNTEAFF. Filled out from reference TRBV5-6 and TRBJ1-1, the complete variable domain reads DAGVTQSPTHLIKTRGQQVTLRCSPKSGHDTVSWYQQALGQGPQFIFQYYEEEERQRGNFPDRFSGHQFPNYSSELNVNALLLGDSALYLCASSLVGGVNTEAFFGQGTRLTVV.

This sequence joins TRBV23-1 and TRBJ2-7; 7 positions match TRBD2. TRBV23-1 is known as an ORF, though its function is uncertain. Losses at the gene ends were 4 bases for V and 0 bases for J; bases not matched to a gene: 3. The CDR3 totals 14 residues. The DNA for the CDR3 is TGCGCCAGCAGTCGTGGCGGGAGCTCCTACGAGCAGTACTTC. Its translation is CASSRGGSSYEQYF.

This chain links TRBV5-1 with TRBJ2-5; 9 bases are a match to TRBD2. Germline CDR1 and CDR2: SGHRS and YFSETQ. The CDR3 consists of 13 residues. The ends lost 6 bases at V and 3 bases at J; junction bases unmatched: 3. For the CDR3, the DNA is TGCGCCAGCACCCCTAGCGGGAAAGAGACCCAGTACTTC. This sequence encodes CASTPSGKETQYF.

The gene calls are TRBV5-8 and TRBJ2-7, with D possibly matching TRBD1 (5 bases). The germline V and J ends were trimmed by 4 bases and 0 bases, with 11 bases remaining between them. This CDR3 region has 14 residues. CDR1 and CDR2 (germline): SGHTS, YDEGEE. CDR3 in DNA: TGTGCCAGCAGCGCAGCAGGGAACTCCTACGAGCAGTACTTC. Encoded protein: CASSAAGNSYEQYF.

The chain links TRBV30 to TRBJ1-4, with TRBD1 matching 7 bases. J was trimmed by 7 bases and V by 4 bases; bases with no gene match: 6. The germline V gene has CDR1 GTSNPN and CDR2 SVGIG (reference sequence). The CDR3 totals 13 residues. CDR3 in DNA: TGTGCCTGGAAGACAGGGCAGAGTGAAAAACTGTTTTTT. Amino acid sequence: CAWKTGQSEKLFF.

The chain recombines TRBV7-9 with TRBJ2-1; possible D gene TRBD1, 6 bases. Per germline, CDR1 SEHNR and CDR2 FQNEAQ (reference sequence). The CDR3 extends over 13 amino acids. V lost 6 bases and J 1 base, leaving 7 bases between the germline ends. The CDR3 coding sequence is TGTGCCAGCAGTACAGGGTCCTACAATGAGCAGTTCTTC. Protein sequence: CASSTGSYNEQFF. Drawing the rest from reference TRBV7-9 and TRBJ2-1, the complete variable domain is DTGVSQNPRHKITKRGQNVTFRCDPISEHNRLYWYRQTLGQGPEFLTYFQNEAQLEKSRLLSDRFSAERPKGSFSTLEIQRTEQGDSAMYLCASSTGSYNEQFFGPGTRLTVL.

The chain has TRBV5-6 and TRBJ2-7; 9 nucleotides agree with TRBD2. Germline CDR1 SGHDT, CDR2 YYEEEE. The CDR3 runs to 14 residues. V gave up 2 bases and J gave up 7 bases; unmatched junction bases: 7. The CDR3 spells CASSLVAGEKEQYF. The DNA for the CDR3 is TGTGCCAGCAGCTTAGTAGCGGGAGAAAAGGAGCAGTACTTC.

J is TRBJ1-5 and V is TRBV5-6; tentatively, D is TRBD1 (5 bases). There are 15 residues in the CDR3. V dropped 1 base and J dropped 4 bases, with 12 bases sitting between them. Per the germline V gene, CDR1 is SGHDT and CDR2 is YYEEEE. The CDR3 loop reads CASSLKGFLNQPQHF. CDR3 nucleotides: TGTGCCAGCAGCTTGAAGGGGTTTTTGAATCAGCCCCAGCATTTT.

The rearrangement links TRBV2 to TRBJ1-5, with D perhaps TRBD1 (6 bases). Per germline, CDR1 SNHLY and CDR2 FYNNEI. The CDR3 is made up of 11 amino acids. The V gene lost 4 bases and the J gene lost 11 bases, with 9 bases spanning the gap. The CDR3 spells CASSVRGTQHF. CDR3 bases: TGTGCCAGCAGTGTAAGGGGGACCCAGCATTTT.

The rearrangement links TRBV7-8 to TRBJ1-1, with D perhaps matching TRBD1 (5 bases). Germline CDR1 is SGHVS and CDR2 is FQNEAQ. The CDR3 sequence is 14 residues long. The V gene lost 4 bases and the J gene lost 0 bases, with 9 bases spanning the gap. The CDR3 nucleotides are TGTGCCAGCAGCTCTGACAGACTGAACACTGAAGCTTTCTTT. It translates to CASSSDRLNTEAFF.